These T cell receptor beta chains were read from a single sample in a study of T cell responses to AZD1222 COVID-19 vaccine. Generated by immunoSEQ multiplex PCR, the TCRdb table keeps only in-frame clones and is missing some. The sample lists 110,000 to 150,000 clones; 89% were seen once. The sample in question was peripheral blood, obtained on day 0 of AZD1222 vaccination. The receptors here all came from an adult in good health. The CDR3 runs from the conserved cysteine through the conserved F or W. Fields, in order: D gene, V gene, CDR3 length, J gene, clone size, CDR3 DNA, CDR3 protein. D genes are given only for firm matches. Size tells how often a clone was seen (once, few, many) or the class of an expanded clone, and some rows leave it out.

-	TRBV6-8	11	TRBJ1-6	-	TGTGCCAGCAGTCGCCATTCACCCCTCCACTTT	CASSRHSPLHF
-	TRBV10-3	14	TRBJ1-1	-	TGTGCCATCAGTGATGTTACCCGAGGCACTGAAGCTTTCTTT	CAISDVTRGTEAFF
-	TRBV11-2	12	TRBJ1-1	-	TGTGCCAGCAGTCGAGAGGGGCCGGAAGCTTTCTTT	CASSREGPEAFF
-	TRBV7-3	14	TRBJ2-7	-	TGTGCCAGCAGCTTATCTCCAGGGGCCTACGAGCAGTACTTC	CASSLSPGAYEQYF
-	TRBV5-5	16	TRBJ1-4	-	TGTGCCAGCAGCCTTACGGGGTACAGGGCCTTTGAAAAACTGTTTTTT	CASSLTGYRAFEKLFF
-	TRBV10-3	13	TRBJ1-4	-	TGTGCCACCGGGACCCGTGCTAATGAAAAACTGTTTTTT	CATGTRANEKLFF
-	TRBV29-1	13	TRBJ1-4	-	TGCAGCGCCCGGGACATTTCTAGCGAAAAACTGTTTTTT	CSARDISSEKLFF
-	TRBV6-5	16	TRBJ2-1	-	TGTGCCAGCAGTTACTCGTCCGTCAGCAGTCGGAATGAGCAGTTCTTC	CASSYSSVSSRNEQFF
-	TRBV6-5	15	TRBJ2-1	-	TGTGCCAGCAGCCTTACCGGACAGTCAAATCAGGAGCAGTTCTTC	CASSLTGQSNQEQFF
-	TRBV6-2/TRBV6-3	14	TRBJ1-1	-	TGTGCCAGCAGTTACGTCACAACGAACACTGAAGCTTTCTTT	CASSYVTTNTEAFF
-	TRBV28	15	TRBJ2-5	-	TGTGCCAGCAGTTACCCCGGACAGCCACGGGGGACCCAGTACTTC	CASSYPGQPRGTQYF
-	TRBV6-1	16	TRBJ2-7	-	TGTGCCAGCAGCGAAGGAAAGGGACTGGACTCCTACGAGCAGTACTTC	CASSEGKGLDSYEQYF
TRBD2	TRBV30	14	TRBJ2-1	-	TGTGCCTTGGGACTAGCGGGGAACTACAATGAGCAGTTCTTC	CALGLAGNYNEQFF
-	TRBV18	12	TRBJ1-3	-	TGTGCCAGCTCAACGGGCCGAAACACCATATATTTT	CASSTGRNTIYF
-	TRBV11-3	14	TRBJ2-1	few	TGTGCCAGCAGCTTAGGGGGAGGAAAGAATGAGCAGTTCTTC	CASSLGGGKNEQFF
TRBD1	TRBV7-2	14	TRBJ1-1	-	TGTGCCAGCAGCTTGACAGGGGGCGGGACTGAAGCTTTCTTT	CASSLTGGGTEAFF
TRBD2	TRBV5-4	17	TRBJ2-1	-	TGTGCCAGCAGCAGCGGGACTAGCGGGTTTACCTACAATGAGCAGTTCTTC	CASSSGTSGFTYNEQFF
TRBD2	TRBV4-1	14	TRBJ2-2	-	TGCGCCAGCAGCCTCCAAAGCGGGGCCAGGGAGCTGTTTTTT	CASSLQSGARELFF
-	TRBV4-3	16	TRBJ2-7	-	TGCGCCAGCAGCCAAGCGTCGGGGGTTAGCTCCTACGAGCAGTACTTC	CASSQASGVSSYEQYF
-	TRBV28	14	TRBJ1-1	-	TGTGCCAGCACCCCCTCCGGCCCGAACACTGAAGCTTTCTTT	CASTPSGPNTEAFF
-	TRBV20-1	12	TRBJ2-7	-	TGCAGTGCTAGTAAGACAGTTTACGAGCAGTACTTC	CSASKTVYEQYF
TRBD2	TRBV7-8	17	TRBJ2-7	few	TGTGCCAGCAGCCAAGGACTAGCGGGACCGGGGCCCTACGAGCAGTACTTC	CASSQGLAGPGPYEQYF
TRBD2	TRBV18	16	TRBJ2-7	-	TGTGCCAGCTCCGACACGCTAGCGGGAGGGAAATACGAGCAGTACTTC	CASSDTLAGGKYEQYF
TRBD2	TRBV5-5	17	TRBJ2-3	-	TGTGCCAGCAGCTTATACGGGAGGGCCCCGTCGGCGGATACGCAGTATTTT	CASSLYGRAPSADTQYF
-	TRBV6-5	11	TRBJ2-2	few	TGTGCCAGCCCCGGCCCCGGGGAGCTGTTTTTT	CASPGPGELFF
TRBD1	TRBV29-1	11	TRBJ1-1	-	TGCAGCGTTAACAGGGGCACTGAAGCTTTCTTT	CSVNRGTEAFF
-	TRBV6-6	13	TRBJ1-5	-	TGTGCCAGCAGTTATGGGACAAATCAGCCCCAGCATTTT	CASSYGTNQPQHF
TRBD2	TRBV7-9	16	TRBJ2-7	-	TGTGCCAGCAGCTTAGATGTAGGGACTAGCGTCTACGAGCAGTACTTC	CASSLDVGTSVYEQYF
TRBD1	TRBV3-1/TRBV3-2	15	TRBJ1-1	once	TGTGCCAGCAGCGCCCAGGACAGGGGGTTCACTGAAGCTTTCTTT	CASSAQDRGFTEAFF
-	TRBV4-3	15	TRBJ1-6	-	TGCGCCAGCAGCCAAGAGTCGGGGCTTAATTCACCCCTCCACTTT	CASSQESGLNSPLHF
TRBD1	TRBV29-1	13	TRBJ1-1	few	TGCAGCGTCCGACAGGGTCTAGTTTCTGAAGCTTTCTTT	CSVRQGLVSEAFF
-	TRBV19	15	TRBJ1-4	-	TGTGCCAGTAGTCCAGGAAACAGTCAGCTGGGGGGACTGTTTTTT	CASSPGNSQLGGLFF
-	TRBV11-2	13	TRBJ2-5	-	TGTGCCAGCAGCTTAGTAGGGGTTGGGACCCAGTACTTC	CASSLVGVGTQYF
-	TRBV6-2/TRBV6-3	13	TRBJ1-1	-	TGTGCCAGCAGTTTGGCCGAGAACACTGAAGCTTTCTTT	CASSLAENTEAFF
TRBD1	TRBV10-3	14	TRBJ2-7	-	TGTGCCATCAGTGAGAGACAGGGGGCGTTCGAGCAGTACTTC	CAISERQGAFEQYF
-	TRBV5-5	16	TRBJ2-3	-	TGTGCCAGCAGCCCGGAGGGGGGTATGAGGACAGATACGCAGTATTTT	CASSPEGGMRTDTQYF
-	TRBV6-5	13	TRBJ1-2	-	TGTGCCAGCAGCACCGAGGATAACTATGGCTACACCTTC	CASSTEDNYGYTF
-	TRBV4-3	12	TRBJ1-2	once	TGCGCCAGCAGCCGCCGAAATGGAGGCTACACCTTC	CASSRRNGGYTF
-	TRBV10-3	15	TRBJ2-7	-	TGTGCCATCAGTGAGTCGAACTTAAACTCCTACGAGCAGTACTTC	CAISESNLNSYEQYF
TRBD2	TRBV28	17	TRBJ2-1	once	TGTGCCAGCAGTTTACGTCGAGTGGGGCGGGGGTACAATGAGCAGTTCTTC	CASSLRRVGRGYNEQFF
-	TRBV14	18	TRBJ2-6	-	TGTGCCAGCAGCCCCAGACAGGCCGACGATTCTGGGGCCAACGTCCTGACTTTC	CASSPRQADDSGANVLTF
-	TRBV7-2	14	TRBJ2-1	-	TGTGCCAGCAGCTTAGGGGACTTCACGACCAAGCAGTTCTTC	CASSLGDFTTKQFF
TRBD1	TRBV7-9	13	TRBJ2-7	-	TGTGCCAGCGTTGGGACAGGGTTCCACGAGCAGTACTTC	CASVGTGFHEQYF
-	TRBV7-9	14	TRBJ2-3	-	TGTGCCAGCAGCCGAAGACTAGTAGCAGATACGCAGTATTTT	CASSRRLVADTQYF
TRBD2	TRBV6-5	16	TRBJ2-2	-	TGTGCCAGCAGTTTAAGCGGGAGGGGCCACACCGGGGAGCTGTTTTTT	CASSLSGRGHTGELFF
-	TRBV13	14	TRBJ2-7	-	TGTGCCAGCAGCTTAGGGGCGAAGTCCTACGAGCAGTACTTC	CASSLGAKSYEQYF
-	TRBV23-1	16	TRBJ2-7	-	TGCGCCAGCAGTCAATTCCCGGGAGAGTTCTCCTACGAGCAGTACTTC	CASSQFPGEFSYEQYF
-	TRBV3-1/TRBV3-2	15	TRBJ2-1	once	TGTGCCAGCAGCCAAGGGGGGGGGCCCCGCAATGAGCAGTTCTTC	CASSQGGGPRNEQFF
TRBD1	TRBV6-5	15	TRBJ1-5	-	TGTGCCAGCAGGAGATCTGACAGGGACTATCAGCCCCAGCATTTT	CASRRSDRDYQPQHF
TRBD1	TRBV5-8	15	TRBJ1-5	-	TGTGCCAGCAGCTTTGGAGGGACAGGCTATCAGCCCCAGCATTTT	CASSFGGTGYQPQHF
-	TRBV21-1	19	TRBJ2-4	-	TGTGCCAGCAGCAAACGTCTAGCGGGGGGGCCGGAGGCCAAAAACATTCAGTACTTC	CASSKRLAGGPEAKNIQYF
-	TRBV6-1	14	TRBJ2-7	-	TGTGCCAGCAGTGAGCAGGGGCAAGGCTACGAGCAGTACTTC	CASSEQGQGYEQYF
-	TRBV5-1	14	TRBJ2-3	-	TGCGCCAGCAGCTTAGGAGACCCCACAGATACGCAGTATTTT	CASSLGDPTDTQYF